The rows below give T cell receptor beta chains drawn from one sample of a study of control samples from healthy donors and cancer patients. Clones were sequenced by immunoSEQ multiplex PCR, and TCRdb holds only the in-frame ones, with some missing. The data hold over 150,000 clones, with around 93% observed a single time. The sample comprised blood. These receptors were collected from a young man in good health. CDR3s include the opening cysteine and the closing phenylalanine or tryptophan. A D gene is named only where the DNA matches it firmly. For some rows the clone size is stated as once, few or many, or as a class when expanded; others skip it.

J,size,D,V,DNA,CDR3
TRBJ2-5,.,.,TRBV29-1,TGCAGCGTTGCCGACAGTACGGAGACCCAGTACTTC,CSVADSTETQYF
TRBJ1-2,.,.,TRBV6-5,TGTGCCAGCAGGCCAGGGACTGTCGAAATTAGCTACACCTTC,CASRPGTVEISYTF
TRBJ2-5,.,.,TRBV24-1,TGTGCCACCAGTGATCCAAACGACAGGGGAGGGGAGACCCAGTACTTC,CATSDPNDRGGETQYF
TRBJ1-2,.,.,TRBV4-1,TGCGCCAGCAGCCAAGGGGAGCAGGTAAACGATGGCTACACCTTC,CASSQGEQVNDGYTF
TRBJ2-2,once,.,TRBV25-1,TGTGCCAGCAGTGTCGGGGGAGCCACCGGGGAGCTGTTTTTT,CASSVGGATGELFF
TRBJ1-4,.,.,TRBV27,TGTGCCAGCAGTTTATCCCCACCAGGGGACTTGGGCGAAAAACTGTTTTTT,CASSLSPPGDLGEKLFF
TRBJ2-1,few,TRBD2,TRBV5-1,TGCGCCACCTTAGCGGGGGGACCCAATGAGCAGTTCTTC,CATLAGGPNEQFF
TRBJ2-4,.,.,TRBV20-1,TGCAGTGCCGCCGATCGGAACATTCAGTACTTC,CSAADRNIQYF
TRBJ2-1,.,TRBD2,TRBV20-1,TGCAGTGCTAGTGGGGCGGGGGGACGCTTGGAGCAGTTCTTC,CSASGAGGRLEQFF
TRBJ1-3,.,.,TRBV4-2,TGTGCCAGCAGCCAAGTACTTGAGAACACCATATATTTT,CASSQVLENTIYF
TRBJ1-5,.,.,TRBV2,TGTGCCAGCAGTGACGGGATCGGCCAGCCCCAGCATTTT,CASSDGIGQPQHF
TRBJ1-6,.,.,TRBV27,TGTGCCAGCAGTCTGGCGGGGCGGTATAATTCACCCCTCCACTTT,CASSLAGRYNSPLHF
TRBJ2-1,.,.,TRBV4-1,TGCGCCAGCAGCCCATCAGGGCATCCCGGCTACAATGAGCAGTTCTTC,CASSPSGHPGYNEQFF
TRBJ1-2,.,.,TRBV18,TGTGCCAGCTCACCCTACGACGTGAGCAGTGAGTTAGCTAACTATGGCTACACCTTC,CASSPYDVSSELANYGYTF
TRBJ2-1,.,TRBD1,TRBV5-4,TGTGCCAGCAGCCCAATGGGGACAGCCGACTACAATGAGCAGTTCTTC,CASSPMGTADYNEQFF
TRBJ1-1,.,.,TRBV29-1,TGCAGCGTTATTTCAGGGACGAACACTGAAGCTTTCTTT,CSVISGTNTEAFF
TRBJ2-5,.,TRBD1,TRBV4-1,TGCGCCAGCAGCACCTCGACAGGGTTAGGCCAAGAGACCCAGTACTTC,CASSTSTGLGQETQYF
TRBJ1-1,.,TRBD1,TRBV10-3,TGTGCCATCCAATCAGGACAGGGGGAGAACACTGAAGCTTTCTTT,CAIQSGQGENTEAFF
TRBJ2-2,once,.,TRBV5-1,TGCGCCAGCAGCTATAAGGGGGACCCGAACACCGGGGAGCTGTTTTTT,CASSYKGDPNTGELFF
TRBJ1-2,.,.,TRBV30,TGTGCCTGGAGTATCTCAGGTAGCTATGGCTACACCTTC,CAWSISGSYGYTF
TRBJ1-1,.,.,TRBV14,TGTGCCAGCAGCCAGGCCGGGACGGGTCACACTGAAGCTTTCTTT,CASSQAGTGHTEAFF
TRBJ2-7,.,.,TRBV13,TGTGCCAGCAGCCTACGGGGTCGGTACGAGCAGTACTTC,CASSLRGRYEQYF
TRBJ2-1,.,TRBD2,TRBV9,TGTGCCAGCAGCCCGCGGACTAGCGGGGGGGCGGGCAATGAGCAGTTCTTC,CASSPRTSGGAGNEQFF
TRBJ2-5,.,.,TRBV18,TGTGCCAGCTCACCACTCTTGGGGGCGCTGACGTACCAAGAGACCCAGTACTTC,CASSPLLGALTYQETQYF
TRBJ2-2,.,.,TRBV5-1,TGCGCCAGCAGCTTGTCGGGGGGCGTAACCGGGTCCAACACCGGGGAGCTGTTTTTT,CASSLSGGVTGSNTGELFF
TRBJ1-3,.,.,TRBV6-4,TGTGCCAGCAGTGACAAGGGAGGTGGAAACACCATATATTTT,CASSDKGGGNTIYF
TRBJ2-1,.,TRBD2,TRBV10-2,TGCGCCAGCAGTGAGTCAGCCCTTTCTAGCGGGGGTAATGAGCAGTTCTTC,CASSESALSSGGNEQFF
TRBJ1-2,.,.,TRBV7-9,TGTGCCAGCAGCCAACAGACGGGACCCCCCATGGGCTATGGCTACACCTTC,CASSQQTGPPMGYGYTF
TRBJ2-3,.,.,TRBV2,TGTGCCAGCAGGACAGCTTCAGATACGCAGTATTTT,CASRTASDTQYF
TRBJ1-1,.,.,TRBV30,TGTGCCTGGAGGGACGGGTCGGGGGACACTGAAGCTTTCTTT,CAWRDGSGDTEAFF
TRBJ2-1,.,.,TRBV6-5,TGTGCCAGCAGGAGGGGGCAGGGGGGAGGCGGTGAGCAGTTCTTC,CASRRGQGGGGEQFF
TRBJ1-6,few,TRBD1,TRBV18,TGTGCCAGCTCAGCTAGTACAGGGGGAAGGAATTCACCCCTCCACTTT,CASSASTGGRNSPLHF
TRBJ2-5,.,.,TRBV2,TGTGCCAGCAGTGCGGCTAGCACTGGGGAGACCCAGTACTTC,CASSAASTGETQYF
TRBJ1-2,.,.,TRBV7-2,TGTGCCAGCAGCGTCAACAGGTTGACTGCAGGCTACACCTTC,CASSVNRLTAGYTF
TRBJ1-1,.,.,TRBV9,TGTGCCAGCAGCGTAGCTCCCGCAGGCGGGAACACTGAAGCTTTCTTT,CASSVAPAGGNTEAFF
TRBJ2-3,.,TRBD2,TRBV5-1,TGCGCCAGCAGCTTGTTTAGCCAAGCGGGGGGGCTTACTAATACGCAGTATTTT,CASSLFSQAGGLTNTQYF
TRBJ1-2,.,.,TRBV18,TGTGCCAGCTCACCAGGGATCACAAACAACCCTTATGGCTACACCTTC,CASSPGITNNPYGYTF
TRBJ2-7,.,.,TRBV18,TGTGCCAGCTCGAACTTGTCCGGGGACGAGCAGTACTTC,CASSNLSGDEQYF
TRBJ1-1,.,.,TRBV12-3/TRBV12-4,TGTGCCAGCAGTCGACAGGACACTGAAGCTTTCTTT,CASSRQDTEAFF
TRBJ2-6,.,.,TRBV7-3,TGTGCCAGCAGCTTAACAGGGTCCGGGGCCAACGTCCTGACTTTC,CASSLTGSGANVLTF
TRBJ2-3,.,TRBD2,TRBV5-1,TGCGCCAGCAGCTTGTGGACTAGCGGGGACCCGACTAGCACAGATACGCAGTATTTT,CASSLWTSGDPTSTDTQYF
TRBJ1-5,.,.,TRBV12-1,TGTGCCAGCAGCCGCGTTCTATTATACCAGAATCAGCCCCAGCATTTT,CASSRVLLYQNQPQHF
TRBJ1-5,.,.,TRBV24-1,TGTGCCACCAGTGATCCCTCACAGGGCGTGGGCAATCAGCCCCAGCATTTT,CATSDPSQGVGNQPQHF
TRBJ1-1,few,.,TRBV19,TGTGCCAGTAGTTATGGCTACATGAACACTGAAGCTTTCTTT,CASSYGYMNTEAFF
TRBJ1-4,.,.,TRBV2,TGTGCCAGCAGTGAAGAGTCAACCGTTTTGAGGATGTTTTTT,CASSEESTVLRMFF
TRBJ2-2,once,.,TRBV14,TGTGCCAGCAGCCAAGCGCGGGGGCAAACGAACACCGGGGAGCTGTTTTTT,CASSQARGQTNTGELFF
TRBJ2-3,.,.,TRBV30,TGTGCCTGGAGCCCTACCACAGATACGCAGTATTTT,CAWSPTTDTQYF
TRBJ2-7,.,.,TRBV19,TGTGCCAGTAGTCCCGACAGCTTCTCCTACGAGCAGTACTTC,CASSPDSFSYEQYF
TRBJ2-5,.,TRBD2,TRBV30,TGTGCCTGGAATTTAAGAGCGGGGGAAGAGACCCAGTACTTC,CAWNLRAGEETQYF
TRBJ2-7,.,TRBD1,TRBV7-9,TGTGCCAGCAGCTCAGCCGGGACAGGGGACGAGCAGTACTTC,CASSSAGTGDEQYF
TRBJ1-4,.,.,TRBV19,TGTGCCAGTACCGTAGGGGGGTTCGGTGAAAAACTGTTTTTT,CASTVGGFGEKLFF
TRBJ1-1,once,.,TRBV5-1,TGCGCCAGCAGCTTTCAAACGAACACTGAAGCTTTCTTT,CASSFQTNTEAFF
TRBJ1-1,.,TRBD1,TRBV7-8,TGTGCCAGCAGCCCCGACTGGTTGACAGGGGCCTTGAACACTGAAGCTTTCTTT,CASSPDWLTGALNTEAFF
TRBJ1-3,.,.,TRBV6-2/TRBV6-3,TGTGCCAGCAGCCGAGGCGGGGCTGGAAACACCATATATTTT,CASSRGGAGNTIYF
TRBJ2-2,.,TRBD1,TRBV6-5,TGTGCCAGCAGTTACTCGAGACAGGGGCACCCCGGGGAGCTGTTTTTT,CASSYSRQGHPGELFF
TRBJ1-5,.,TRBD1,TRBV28,TGTGCCAGCAGGACAGGGTTAGGCAATCAGCCCCAGCATTTT,CASRTGLGNQPQHF
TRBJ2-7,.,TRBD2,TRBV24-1,TGTGCCCCCAGTGATAGACTAGCGGGGGGGATTCTCGGGGAGCAGTACTTC,CAPSDRLAGGILGEQYF
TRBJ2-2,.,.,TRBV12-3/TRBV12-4,TGTGCCAGCAGCCGGCAGGCCACCGGGGAGCTGTTTTTT,CASSRQATGELFF
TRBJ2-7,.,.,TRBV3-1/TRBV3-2,TGTGCCAGCAGCCAAGGGGCAGGGTCCTACGAGCAGTACTTC,CASSQGAGSYEQYF